These 18 T cell receptor beta chains were sequenced from one sample in a study of blood T cell repertoires in COVID-19. Clones were sequenced by immunoSEQ multiplex PCR, and TCRdb holds only the in-frame ones, with some missing. This repertoire shows about 250,000 clones, about 87% found once; its top ten account for roughly 6.7%. The sequenced material came from peripheral blood. The receptor set was obtained from a woman aged 25 to 39 with COVID-19, enrolled during active disease.

V and J are TRBV7-2 and TRBJ2-2; 7 bases match TRBD2. There are 15 residues in the CDR3. Germline values: CDR1 SGHTA, CDR2 FQGNSA. V lost 2 bases and J lost 5; bases outside the gene matches: 5. This CDR3 reads CASSLSGERTGELFF. CDR3 bases: TGTGCCAGCAGCTTAAGCGGGGAACGGACCGGGGAGCTGTTTTTT.

The chain combines TRBV30 with TRBJ2-5; the D is unclear. Trimming shortened V by 5 bases and J by 2 bases, and 12 bases separated the two germline ends. The germline V gene has CDR1 GTSNPN and CDR2 SVGIG (reference sequence). This CDR3 contains 13 residues. CDR3 loop: CAWGRVLQETQYF. In nucleotides, the CDR3 is TGTGCCTGGGGCCGGGTCCTTCAAGAGACCCAGTACTTC.

The chain joins TRBV19 to TRBJ1-2; a weak D match, TRBD1 (5 bases). V lost 3 bases, J lost 5 bases, and 10 bases lay in between. The germline CDR1 and CDR2 sequences are LNHDA and SQIVND (reference sequence). This CDR3 comprises 13 residues. As DNA, the CDR3 is TGTGCCAGTAGTATTGAAGCAGGGTATGGCTACACCTTC. Translating it yields CASSIEAGYGYTF.

This clone was counted a single time. The chain employs TRBV4-3 and TRBJ1-1; D unclear. V lost 0 bases and J 8 bases, leaving 10 bases between the germline ends. Germline CDR1 reads LGHNA; CDR2 reads YSLEER. The CDR3 totals 13 residues. The CDR3 nucleotides read TGCGCCAGCAGCCAAGATTTTGGGCCAGAAGCTTTCTTT. This translates into CASSQDFGPEAFF.

J is TRBJ2-3 and V is TRBV6-5; a weak D match, TRBD1 (5 bases). The germline CDR1 and CDR2 sequences are MNHEY and SVGAGI. This CDR3 spans 16 amino acids. Trimming removed 6 bases from V and 0 bases from J, with 16 bases in between. The CDR3 region has the DNA TGTGCCAGCAGCTACGTGGACATCTCTAGCACAGATACGCAGTATTTT. It codes for CASSYVDISSTDTQYF.

The V gene is TRBV5-1, the J gene TRBJ1-6, with 9 nucleotides matching TRBD1. Germline CDR1 and CDR2: SGHRS and YFSETQ. Losses at the gene ends were 4 bases for V and 9 bases for J; bases not matched to a gene: 5. The CDR3 extends over 14 amino acids. This CDR3 reads CASSPWTGVSPLHF. The CDR3 DNA is TGCGCCAGCAGCCCATGGACAGGGGTTTCACCCCTCCACTTT.

V is TRBV29-1 and J is TRBJ2-3; TRBD2 aligns across 10 bases. This CDR3 has 13 amino acids. Germline V gene lookup returns CDR1 SQVTM and CDR2 ANQGSEA. DNA of the CDR3: TGCCGGGATGAGGGCCTAGCGGGGGCCACGCAGTATTTT. Protein sequence: CRDEGLAGATQYF.

V is TRBV11-3 and J is TRBJ2-1; 8 bases are a match to TRBD1. Trimming at V came to 0 bases and at J to 2 bases, leaving 3 bases not matched to a gene. Germline V gene sequence: CDR1 SGHNT, CDR2 YENEEA. The CDR3 is 16 residues long. CDR3 sequence reads: CASSLDPGGAYNEQFF. The CDR3 DNA reads as TGTGCCAGCAGCTTAGATCCAGGGGGCGCCTACAATGAGCAGTTCTTC.

This rearrangement joins TRBV27 to TRBJ2-1, with 7 positions matching TRBD1. The V gene's germline CDR1 is MNHEY and CDR2 SMNVEV (reference sequence). This CDR3 contains 16 residues. V lost 6 bases, J lost 8 bases, and 16 bases stayed unmatched. DNA for the CDR3: TGTGCCAGCAGGCGACAGGGCTTTGGCGTGGGCGATGAGCAGTTCTTC. The encoded protein is CASRRQGFGVGDEQFF.

CDR3 loop: CASSRASGSSGNEQFF. DNA of the CDR3: TGTGCCAGCAGCCGAGCTAGCGGGAGTTCGGGCAATGAGCAGTTCTTC. V usage is TRBV7-8 and J usage is TRBJ2-1; 10 bases are shared with TRBD2. CDR1 and CDR2 from the germline V gene are SGHVS and FQNEAQ. The J segment lost 6 bases and the V segment lost 5 bases, leaving 10 bases of the junction unmatched. This CDR3 has 16 residues.

The J gene is TRBJ2-7, the V gene TRBV18; D perhaps matches TRBD1 (5 bases). Trimming stripped 3 bases from V and 1 base from J, with 13 bases between. This CDR3 region has 15 residues. The germline V gene has CDR1 KGHSH and CDR2 LQKENI. This CDR3 reads CASSPGQAESYEQYV. The CDR3 DNA reads TGTGCCAGCTCACCGGGGCAGGCGGAATCCTACGAGCAGTACGTC.

This clone has only one observation. This chain links TRBV11-2 with TRBJ2-1; TRBD2 is a possible D gene (6 bases). The CDR3 runs to 15 residues. The germline CDR1 and CDR2 sequences are SGHAT and FQNNGV. Trimming took off 5 bases at V and 6 bases at J, with 17 bases between the two ends. The CDR3 coding sequence is TGTGCCAGCAGCCCCGGGGCTAGCGACTTCAATGAGCAGTTCTTC. Protein product: CASSPGASDFNEQFF.

This chain connects TRBV6-2 or TRBV6-3 to TRBJ1-2; 8 bases are a match to TRBD1. The CDR3 totals 16 residues. J was trimmed by 8 bases and V by 5 bases; bases with no gene match: 16. Germline V gene sequence: CDR1 MNHEY, CDR2 SVGEGT. DNA of the CDR3: TGTGCCAGCAGTCTCCCCGTGGACAGGGCAAAGGGCGGCTACACCTTC. Protein: CASSLPVDRAKGGYTF.

V usage is TRBV5-1 and J usage is TRBJ2-5; tentatively, D is TRBD1 (6 bases). In germline, CDR1 is SGHRS, CDR2 YFSETQ. The V and J ends lost 0 bases and 5 bases respectively, with 20 bases between them. The CDR3 runs 17 residues. The CDR3 reads CASSLAWGQGVEETQYF. Here the CDR3 DNA reads TGCGCCAGCAGCTTGGCGTGGGGGCAGGGTGTGGAGGAGACCCAGTACTTC.

This chain connects TRBV2 to TRBJ1-2; 8 nucleotides match TRBD1. The CDR3 consists of 11 residues. The ends lost 9 bases at V and 8 bases at J; junction bases unmatched: 5. Germline V lookup: CDR1 SNHLY, CDR2 FYNNEI. CDR3 sequence (DNA): TGTGCCAGGGCACAGGGGGAGGGCTACACCTTC. It translates to CARAQGEGYTF.

The chain links TRBV6-1 to TRBJ2-6; D may be TRBD2 (5 bases). The V end was cut by 2 bases, the J end by 1 base, with 15 bases between. The CDR3 totals 18 residues. Germline V gene sequence: CDR1 MNHNS, CDR2 SASEGT. This CDR3 is CASSETHWERSGANVLTF. DNA of the CDR3: TGTGCCAGCAGTGAAACCCACTGGGAGAGATCTGGGGCCAACGTCCTGACTTTC.

This clone was detected only a few times. This chain connects TRBV9 to TRBJ1-6; D is uncertain. The CDR3 contains 14 residues. Germline V gene lookup returns CDR1 SGDLS and CDR2 YYNGEE. The ends were cut back, 0 bases at V and 10 bases at J, with 11 bases in the middle. DNA of the CDR3: TGTGCCAGCAGCGTAGAAGGAGGGAGGTCACCCCTCCACTTT. Amino acids: CASSVEGGRSPLHF.

This clone was detected once. V and J are TRBV2 and TRBJ2-5; 8 bases are shared with TRBD1. V shed 4 bases, J shed 4 bases, and the junction held 8 bases outside the gene matches. The CDR3 is 15 amino acids. CDR1 SNHLY and CDR2 FYNNEI come from the germline V gene. The CDR3, as DNA: TGTGCCAGCAGTGCTGGGGGGACAGGAACAGAGACCCAGTACTTC. It yields the protein CASSAGGTGTETQYF.